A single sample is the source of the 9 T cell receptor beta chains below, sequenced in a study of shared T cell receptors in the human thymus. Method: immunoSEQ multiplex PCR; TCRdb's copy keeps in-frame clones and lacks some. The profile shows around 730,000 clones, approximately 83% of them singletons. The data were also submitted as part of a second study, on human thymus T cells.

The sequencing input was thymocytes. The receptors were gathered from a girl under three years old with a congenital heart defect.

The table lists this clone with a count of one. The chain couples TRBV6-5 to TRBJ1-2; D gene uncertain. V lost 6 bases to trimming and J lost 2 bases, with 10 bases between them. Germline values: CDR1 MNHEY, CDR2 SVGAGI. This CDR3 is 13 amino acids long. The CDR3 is CASSLNGNYGYTF. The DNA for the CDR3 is TGTGCCAGCAGCCTAAACGGGAACTATGGCTACACCTTC.

CDR3 in DNA: TGTGCCAGCAGCTTGGGGCCTTCCGCCTCAGAGACCCAGTACTTC. This sequence encodes CASSLGPSASETQYF. The V call is TRBV5-4, the J call TRBJ2-5, with D uncertain. Germline V CDR1 and CDR2: SGHNT, YYREEE (reference sequence). The germline V and J ends were trimmed by 0 bases and 4 bases, with 13 bases remaining between them. The CDR3 is 15 residues long.

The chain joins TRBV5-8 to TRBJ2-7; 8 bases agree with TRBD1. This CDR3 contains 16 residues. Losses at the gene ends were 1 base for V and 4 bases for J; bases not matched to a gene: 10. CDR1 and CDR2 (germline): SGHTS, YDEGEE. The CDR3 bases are TGTGCCAGCAGCTTGATCCACGACCGGGACAGGTACGAGCAGTACTTC. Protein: CASSLIHDRDRYEQYF.

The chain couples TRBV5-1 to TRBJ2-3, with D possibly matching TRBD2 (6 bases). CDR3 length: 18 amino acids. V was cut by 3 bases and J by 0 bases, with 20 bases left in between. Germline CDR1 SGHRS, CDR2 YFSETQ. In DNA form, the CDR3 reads TGCGCCAGCAGCTCCCCGACACTAGCTCCCCTTAGCACAGATACGCAGTATTTT. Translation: CASSSPTLAPLSTDTQYF.

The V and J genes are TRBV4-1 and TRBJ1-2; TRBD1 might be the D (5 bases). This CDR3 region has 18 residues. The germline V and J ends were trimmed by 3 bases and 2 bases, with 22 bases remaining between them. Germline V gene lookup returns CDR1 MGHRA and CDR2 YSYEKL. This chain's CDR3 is CASSHPEKLQGSNYGYTF. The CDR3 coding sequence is TGCGCCAGCAGCCACCCAGAGAAGCTGCAGGGATCAAACTATGGCTACACCTTC.

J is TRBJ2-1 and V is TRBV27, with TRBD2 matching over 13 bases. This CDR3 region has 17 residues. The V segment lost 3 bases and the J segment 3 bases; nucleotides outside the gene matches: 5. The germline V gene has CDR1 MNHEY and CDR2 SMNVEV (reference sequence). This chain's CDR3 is CASSFGLAGDIYNEQFF. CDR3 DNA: TGTGCCAGCAGTTTCGGACTAGCGGGGGACATCTACAATGAGCAGTTCTTC.

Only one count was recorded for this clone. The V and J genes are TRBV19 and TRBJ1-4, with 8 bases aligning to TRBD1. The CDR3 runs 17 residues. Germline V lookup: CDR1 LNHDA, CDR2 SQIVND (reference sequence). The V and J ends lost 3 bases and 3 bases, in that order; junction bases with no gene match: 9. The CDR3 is CASSIRTGIGPNEKLFF. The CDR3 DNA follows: TGTGCCAGTAGTATTCGGACAGGGATTGGCCCTAATGAAAAACTGTTTTTT.

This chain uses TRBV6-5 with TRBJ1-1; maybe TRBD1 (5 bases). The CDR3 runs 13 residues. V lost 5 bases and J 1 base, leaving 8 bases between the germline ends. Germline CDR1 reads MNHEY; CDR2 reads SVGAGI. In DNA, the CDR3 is TGTGCCAGCAGTCTGACAGCGAACACTGAAGCTTTCTTT. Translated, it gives CASSLTANTEAFF.

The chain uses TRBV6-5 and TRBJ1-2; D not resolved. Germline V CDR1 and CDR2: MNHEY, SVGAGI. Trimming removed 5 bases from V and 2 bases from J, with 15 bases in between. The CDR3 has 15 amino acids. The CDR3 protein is CASSPNGGLNYGYTF. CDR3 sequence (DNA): TGTGCCAGCAGTCCCAACGGAGGACTGAACTATGGCTACACCTTC.